Here is one T cell receptor (beta chain) with its context. Measured with immunoSEQ multiplex PCR; TCRdb has only the in-frame clones, and not every one. The sample lists 43,000 or so clones, almost 65% seen once, with roughly 20% in the top ten. This entry comes from a study of radiotherapy plus CTLA-4 blockade in lung cancer. This CDR3 spans 15 amino acids. Trimming removed 3 bases from V and 5 bases from J, with 14 bases in between. CDR1 and CDR2 (germline): SGDLS, YYNGEE. The material sequenced was peripheral blood, taken from a patient treated with radiotherapy plus ipilimumab. V and J are TRBV9 and TRBJ1-4; no firm D call. The TCR originated in a human donor with non-small cell lung cancer who had a partial response to radiotherapy plus ipilimumab. The CDR3 is CASSEADTRNEKLFF. In DNA form, the CDR3 reads TGTGCCAGCAGCGAGGCAGACACCAGGAATGAAAAACTGTTTTTT.